This T cell receptor beta chain stems from a study of cytomegalovirus exposure and HLA in healthy donors. On the study more broadly: Unique TCR beta sequences numbering some 110 million came from approximately 180 million T cells in an earlier analysis.

Each donor was healthy, and each was a bone marrow donor. About this clone itself: Its antigen is unknown.

The PCR contained 60 Vbeta and 13 Jbeta primers. The table came from immunoSEQ multiplex PCR; TCRdb's copy has only in-frame clones and leaves some out. The sample lists some 150,000 clones, around 86% occurring once. V lost 3 bases and J lost 1, with 12 bases in between. This CDR3 is built from 16 residues. Looked up from germline, CDR1 is SNHLY and CDR2 is FYNNEI. Study conclusions and caveats: The authors later found most CMV-associated TCR beta chains appeared HLA-restricted. The study carried out a later analysis of TCR beta sequences. It associated roughly 17,000 of them with specific HLA alleles at a false discovery rate of 0.05.

Material: PBMCs. This rearrangement joins TRBV2 to TRBJ2-2, with TRBD1 as a possible D gene (6 bases). The TCR comes from a woman aged 25 to 39 in good health and CMV-seronegative. The CDR3: CASSEPEDRNTGELFF. The DNA of the CDR3 is TGTGCCAGCAGTGAGCCCGAGGACAGGAACACCGGGGAGCTGTTTTTT.